The table lists the clone carrying this T cell receptor beta chain with a count of one. The entry originates in a study of blood T cell repertoires in COVID-19. V gave up 4 bases and J gave up 4 bases, with 11 bases separating them. The CDR3 totals 13 residues. The germline CDR1 and CDR2 sequences are SGHNT and YYREEE (reference sequence). Original handling: Scientists estimated how many nucleated cells there were by amplifying reference gene primers. The repertoire was sequenced with immunoSEQ multiplex PCR; TCRdb's copy has only in-frame clones and lacks some. V and J calls and clone size are copied from that table; D and trimming were computed from the DNA. The sample carries about 190,000 clones, around 86% recorded once.

The sequenced material came from PBMCs or T cells enriched from blood (not recorded which). The clonotype originates from a middle-aged woman in a cohort exposed to, infected with or recovered from COVID-19 (not recorded which). This chain connects TRBV5-4 to TRBJ1-2; weak D call: TRBD1 (6 bases). CDR3 DNA sequence: TGTGCCAGCAGCCTGGTAGGGGGCTATGGCTACACCTTC. Protein: CASSLVGGYGYTF.